This TCR beta chain was identified during a study of identical twins (dated by TCRdb to about 2016). Regarding the research as a whole: The study deep-sequenced TCR alpha and beta repertoires from monozygotic twins, unrelated adults of various ages and cord blood to test whether fetal clonotypes persist. To rule out contamination, replicate twin experiments were performed at different times with different library preparation protocols. Summary of the overall study and its limitations: In beta out-of-frame sequences, excess twin sharing was weaker, because having fewer shared sequences lowered the signal-to-noise ratio. Because the same donors could not be followed over many years, the conclusions relied on cross-sectional statistical analysis. Fewer insertions were carried by abundant cord blood beta clonotypes; a weaker similar trend was observed in young adult naive repertoires, while no such trend was observed in memory repertoires. In monozygotic twins, out-of-frame TCR alpha sharing was systematically underestimated by recombination models, although the models agreed with sharing between unrelated individuals. Compared with coincidental sharing between unrelated individuals, out-of-frame TCR alpha sequences shared between twins showed an excess of sequences with low generation probability. Zero-insertion analyses could be partly confounded by invariant T cells such as MAIT and iNKT, although diverse VJ usage argued against such confounding for most clonotypes.

The CDR3, cysteine through phenylalanine, is 12 amino acids long. CDR3 DNA is the only sequence kept; it has 36 bases, read in frame from the first base. Between the V and J ends, shortened by 10 bases and 5 bases respectively, the junction contains 11 bases. Via the germline V gene, CDR1 is MNHEY and CDR2 SVGAGI. The library was built by means of 5' RACE. For sequencing, an Illumina HiSeq 2000 was employed. Template switching added a universal primer binding site, and the final cDNA carried a unique molecular identifier that allowed TCR cDNA molecules to be counted accurately. First-strand cDNA for TCR alpha and beta chains was synthesized from specific primers in the conserved constant-segment region. To control for contamination, every cDNA library carried two barcodes: a SMART-Mk sample barcode plus Illumina barcodes. TruSeq adapter sequences along with Illumina sample barcodes were introduced in two successive PCR steps. TCR alpha and beta cDNA libraries were sequenced on the Illumina HiSeq platform with custom primers. In the paper's pipeline: Unique molecular identifiers were extracted from raw reads with MiGEC, and CDR3 positions were determined with MiXCR. Recombination models were inferred per individual with the repgenHMM and IGoR tools using an EM algorithm. The analysis of shared clonotypes was done with the tcR package in R, with sharing normalized by the product of cloneset sizes. To study raw recombination without the effects of thymic and clonal selection, out-of-frame nonproductive sequences were analyzed. Using fastp trimming at Q25 and MiXCR clonotype assembly, TCRdb reanalyzed the public sequencing data and kept in-frame beta chains. Each record represents a unique CDR3 protein, reported with the most common genes and DNA among its rows. The V and J calls come from TCRdb's annotation, not from the publication. This sample is represented by 550,000 to 700,000 distinct CDR3 sequences; 20% to 25% of them were singletons. The top ten clonotypes cover about 4.5% of the sample.

Every donor was a healthy Caucasian. The twin cohort consisted of three pairs of female monozygotic twins, all aged roughly 18 to 30 years. The RNA used for TCR libraries was isolated from peripheral blood mononuclear cells. This clonotype was detected only a few times. Its antigen has not been determined. The input lacks base qualities; no much larger clone sits a single base away. These data were likewise used in another study, on T cells expressing NK-cell markers. The other study reports the following: Three sorted T-cell subsets (CD3+CD56+NKG2C+, CD3+CD56+NKG2C- and CD3+CD56-NKG2C+) from several donors had their TCR beta-chain repertoires profiled. Among the eight sequenced donors, seven were HCMV-seropositive and one was HCMV-seronegative. To restrict sorting to alphabetaTCR-expressing T cells, an anti-gammadeltaTCR antibody was added in several experiments. In several donors, the dominant CD3+CD56+NKG2C+ clonotypes ranked among the top 10 CD8+ clonotypes, making up about 1.0-7.5% of CD8+ T cells. Those dominant clonotypes were again the most abundant among CD3+CD56-NKG2C+ cells in several donors, at about 25-60.1%. Whether the expanded NKG2C-expressing T cell clones were specific for HCMV antigens was left unclear. The eight sequenced donors were randomly selected healthy volunteers, three men and five women. HCMV-specific IgG was detected in serum with a commercial ELISA kit to determine HCMV serostatus. For 5 or 6 donors, unsorted PBMC were also used to sequence bulk peripheral blood T-cell repertoires. Reads were demultiplexed and grouped by UMI with MIGEC, and clonotypes were assembled and quantified with MiTCR. To remove erroneous sequences, TCR cDNA sequences were retained only when supported by two or more reads. The tcR package was used for downstream repertoire analysis, with clonotypes matched between fractions based on CDR3 nucleotide sequence plus V segment. VDJmatch was used to annotate antigen specificity against VDJdb, with one amino acid substitution allowed in CDR3.

Sequencing was done on a sample of PBMCs. This sequence was found in a woman younger than 30 in good health. The V and J segments used are TRBV6-5 and TRBJ2-2, with the D gene not confidently named. The DNA sequence is TGTGCCACCCGACGCGATACCGGGGAGCTGTTTTTT. It specifies CATRRDTGELFF.